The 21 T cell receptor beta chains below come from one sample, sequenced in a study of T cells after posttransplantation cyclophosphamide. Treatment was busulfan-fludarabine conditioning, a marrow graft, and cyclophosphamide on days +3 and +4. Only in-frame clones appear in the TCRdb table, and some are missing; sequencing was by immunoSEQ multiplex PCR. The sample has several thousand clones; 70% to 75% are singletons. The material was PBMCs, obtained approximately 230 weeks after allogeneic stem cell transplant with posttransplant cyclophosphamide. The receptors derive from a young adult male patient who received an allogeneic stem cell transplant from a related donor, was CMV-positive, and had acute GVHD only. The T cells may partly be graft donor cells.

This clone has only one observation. CDR3: CASSPLSGNTIYF. Written as DNA, the CDR3 is TGTGCCAGCAGCCCTCTCTCTGGAAACACCATATATTTT. This sequence joins TRBV9 and TRBJ1-3; no clear D. V was shortened by 4 bases and J by 0 bases, with 5 bases between the two germline ends. Germline assignment: CDR1 SGDLS and CDR2 YYNGEE. This CDR3 has 13 amino acids.

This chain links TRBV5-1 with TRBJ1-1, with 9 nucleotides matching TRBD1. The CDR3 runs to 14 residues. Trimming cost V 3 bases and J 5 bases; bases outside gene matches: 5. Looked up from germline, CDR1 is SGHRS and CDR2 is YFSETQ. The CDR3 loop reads CASSWRQGGTEAFF. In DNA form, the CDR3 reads TGCGCCAGCAGCTGGAGACAGGGGGGGACTGAAGCTTTCTTT.

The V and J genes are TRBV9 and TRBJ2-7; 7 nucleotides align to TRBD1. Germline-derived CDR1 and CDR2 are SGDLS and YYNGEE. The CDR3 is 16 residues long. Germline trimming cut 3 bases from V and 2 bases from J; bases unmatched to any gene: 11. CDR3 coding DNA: TGTGCCAGCAGCGCCAACCCCAGGACAGGAGCCTACGAGCAGTACTTC. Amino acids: CASSANPRTGAYEQYF.

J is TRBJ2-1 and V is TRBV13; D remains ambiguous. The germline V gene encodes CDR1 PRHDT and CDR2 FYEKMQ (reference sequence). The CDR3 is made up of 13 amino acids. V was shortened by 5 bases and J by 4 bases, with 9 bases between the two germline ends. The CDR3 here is CASSPPRYNEQFF. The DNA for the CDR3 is TGTGCCAGCAGCCCCCCCCGGTACAATGAGCAGTTCTTC.

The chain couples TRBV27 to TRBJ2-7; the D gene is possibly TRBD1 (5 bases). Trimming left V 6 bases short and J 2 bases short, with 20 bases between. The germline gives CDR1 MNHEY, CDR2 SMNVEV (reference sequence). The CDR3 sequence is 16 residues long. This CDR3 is CASRGLGSPYAYEQYF. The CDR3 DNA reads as TGTGCCAGCAGGGGGCTTGGGTCTCCTTACGCCTACGAGCAGTACTTC.

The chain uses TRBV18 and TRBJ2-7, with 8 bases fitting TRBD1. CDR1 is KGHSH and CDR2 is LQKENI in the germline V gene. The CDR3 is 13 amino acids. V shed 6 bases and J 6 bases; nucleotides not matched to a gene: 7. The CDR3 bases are TGTGCCAGCTCGGGTCCGGACAGGGTCGAGCAGTACTTC. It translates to CASSGPDRVEQYF. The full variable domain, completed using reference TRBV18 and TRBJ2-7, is NAGVMQNPRHLVRRRGQEARLRCSPMKGHSHVYWYRQLPEEGLKFMVYLQKENIIDESGMPKERFSAEFPKEGPSILRIQQVVRGDSAAYFCASSGPDRVEQYFGPGTRLTVT.

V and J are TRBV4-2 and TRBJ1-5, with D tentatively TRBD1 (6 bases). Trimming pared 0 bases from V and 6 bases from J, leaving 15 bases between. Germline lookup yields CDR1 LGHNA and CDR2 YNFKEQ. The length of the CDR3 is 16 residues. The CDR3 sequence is CASSQDLGRGGQPQHF. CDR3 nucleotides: TGTGCCAGCAGCCAAGATTTAGGCAGGGGTGGTCAGCCCCAGCATTTT.

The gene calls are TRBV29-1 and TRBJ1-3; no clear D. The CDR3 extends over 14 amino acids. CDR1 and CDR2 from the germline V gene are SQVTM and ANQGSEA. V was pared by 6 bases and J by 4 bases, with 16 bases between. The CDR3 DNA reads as TGCAGCGTCGCCACGGGTTCAAGGGGAAACACCATATATTTT. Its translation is CSVATGSRGNTIYF.

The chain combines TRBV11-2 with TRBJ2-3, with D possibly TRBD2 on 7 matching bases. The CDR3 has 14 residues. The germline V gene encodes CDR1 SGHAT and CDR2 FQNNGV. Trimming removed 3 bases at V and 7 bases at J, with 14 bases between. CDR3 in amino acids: CASSFGGPPNTQYF. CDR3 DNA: TGTGCCAGCAGCTTCGGGGGGCCTCCTAATACGCAGTATTTT.

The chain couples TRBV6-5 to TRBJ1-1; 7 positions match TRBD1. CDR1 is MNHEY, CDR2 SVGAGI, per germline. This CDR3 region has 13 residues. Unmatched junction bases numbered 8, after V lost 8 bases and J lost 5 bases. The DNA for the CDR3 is TGTGCCAGCTGGGGACAGACGGGGACTGAAGCTTTCTTT. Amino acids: CASWGQTGTEAFF.

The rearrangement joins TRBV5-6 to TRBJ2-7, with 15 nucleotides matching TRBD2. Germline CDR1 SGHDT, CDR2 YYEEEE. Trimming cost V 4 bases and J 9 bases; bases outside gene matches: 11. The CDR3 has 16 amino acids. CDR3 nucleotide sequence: TGTGCCAGCAGCCTACCTGGACTAGCGGGGGGGAGAAGGCAGTACTTC. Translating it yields CASSLPGLAGGRRQYF. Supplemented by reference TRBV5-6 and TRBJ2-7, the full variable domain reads DAGVTQSPTHLIKTRGQQVTLRCSPKSGHDTVSWYQQALGQGPQFIFQYYEEEERQRGNFPDRFSGHQFPNYSSELNVNALLLGDSALYLCASSLPGLAGGRRQYFGPGTRLTVT.

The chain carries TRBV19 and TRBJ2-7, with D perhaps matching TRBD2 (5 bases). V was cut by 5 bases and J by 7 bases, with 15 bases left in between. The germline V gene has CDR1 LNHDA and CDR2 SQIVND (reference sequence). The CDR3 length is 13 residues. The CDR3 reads CASSPRSGIEQYF. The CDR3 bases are TGTGCCAGTAGTCCCCGATCCGGGATAGAGCAGTACTTC.

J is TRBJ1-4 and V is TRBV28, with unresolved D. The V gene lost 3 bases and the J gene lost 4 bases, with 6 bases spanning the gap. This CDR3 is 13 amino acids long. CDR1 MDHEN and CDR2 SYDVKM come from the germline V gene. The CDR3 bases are TGTGCCAGCAGTTTCTCGGGTAATGAAAAACTGTTTTTT. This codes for CASSFSGNEKLFF.

The CDR3 reads CASSLNQGAYEQYF. CDR3 DNA sequence: TGTGCCAGCAGCTTAAACCAGGGGGCCTACGAGCAGTACTTC. The rearrangement links TRBV7-9 to TRBJ2-7; TRBD1 matches 7 bases. V lost 2 bases, J lost 2 bases, and 3 bases stayed unmatched. CDR3 length equals 14 residues. Germline V gene data show CDR1 as SEHNR and CDR2 as FQNEAQ (reference sequence).

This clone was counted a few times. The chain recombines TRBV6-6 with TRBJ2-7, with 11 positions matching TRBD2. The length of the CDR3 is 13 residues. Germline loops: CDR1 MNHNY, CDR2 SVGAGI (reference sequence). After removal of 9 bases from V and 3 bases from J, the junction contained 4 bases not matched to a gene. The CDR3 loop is CASGLAGIYEQYF. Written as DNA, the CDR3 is TGTGCCAGTGGACTAGCGGGCATCTACGAGCAGTACTTC.

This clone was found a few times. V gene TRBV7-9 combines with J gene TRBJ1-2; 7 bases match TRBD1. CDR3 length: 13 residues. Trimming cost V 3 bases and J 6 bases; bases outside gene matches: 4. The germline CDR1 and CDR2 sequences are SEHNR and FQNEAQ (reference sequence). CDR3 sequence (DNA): TGTGCCAGCAGCTTCAGGGACAGAGATGGCTACACCTTC. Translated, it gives CASSFRDRDGYTF.

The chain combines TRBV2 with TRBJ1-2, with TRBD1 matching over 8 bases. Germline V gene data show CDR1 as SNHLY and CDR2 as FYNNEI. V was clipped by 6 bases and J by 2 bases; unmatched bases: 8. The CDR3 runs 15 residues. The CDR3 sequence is CASSERTGRNYGYTF. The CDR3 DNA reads TGTGCCAGCAGCGAACGGACAGGGAGGAACTATGGCTACACCTTC. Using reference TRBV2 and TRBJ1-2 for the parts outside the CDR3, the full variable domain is EPEVTQTPSHQVTQMGQEVILRCVPISNHLYFYWYRQILGQKVEFLVSFYNNEISEKSEIFDDQFSVERPDGSNFTLKIRSTKLEDSAMYFCASSERTGRNYGYTFGSGTRLTVV.

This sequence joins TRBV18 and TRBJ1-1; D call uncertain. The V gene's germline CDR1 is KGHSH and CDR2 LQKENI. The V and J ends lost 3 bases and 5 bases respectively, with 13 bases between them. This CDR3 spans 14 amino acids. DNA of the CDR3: TGTGCCAGCTCACCCGACACGATTTGGACTGAAGCTTTCTTT. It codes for CASSPDTIWTEAFF.

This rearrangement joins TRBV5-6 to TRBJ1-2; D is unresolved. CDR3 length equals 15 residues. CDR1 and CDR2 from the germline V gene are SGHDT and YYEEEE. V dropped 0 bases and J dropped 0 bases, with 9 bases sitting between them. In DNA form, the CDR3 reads TGTGCCAGCAGCTTGGCTGCATTAGCTAACTATGGCTACACCTTC. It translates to CASSLAALANYGYTF.

The CDR3 loop is CASSGRQGSPWYEQYF. In nucleotides, the CDR3 is TGTGCCAGCAGCGGAAGACAGGGGAGCCCCTGGTACGAGCAGTACTTC. The chain links TRBV9 to TRBJ2-7, with 8 nucleotides matching TRBD1. Per the germline V gene, CDR1 is SGDLS and CDR2 is YYNGEE. V lost 3 bases and J lost 4; bases outside the gene matches: 12. This CDR3 comprises 16 residues. Full variable domain (rest looked up from reference TRBV9 and TRBJ2-7): DSGVTQTPKHLITATGQRVTLRCSPRSGDLSVYWYQQSLDQGLQFLIQYYNGEERAKGNILERFSAQQFPDLHSELNLSSLELGDSALYFCASSGRQGSPWYEQYFGPGTRLTVT.

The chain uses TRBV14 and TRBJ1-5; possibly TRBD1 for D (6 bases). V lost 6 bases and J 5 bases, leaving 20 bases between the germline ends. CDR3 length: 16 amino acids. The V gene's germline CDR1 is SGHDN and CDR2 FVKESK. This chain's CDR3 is CASSSGVASDYQPQHF. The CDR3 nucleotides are TGTGCCAGCAGTTCAGGGGTCGCGTCTGATTATCAGCCCCAGCATTTT.